A selection of T cell receptor beta chains follows, all from one sample in a study of vaccination effects on CD4 cells after COVID-19. Profiled with immunoSEQ multiplex PCR; TCRdb holds only in-frame clones, not every one. This sample has 30,000 to 45,000 clones, with 66% found just once. Antigen specificity for these receptors is unknown. The specimen was CD4+ T cells from PBMCs cultured with HCoV-OC43 spike peptides, collected before COVID-19 vaccination. These receptors all come from a human donor who received a COVID-19 vaccine. Both conserved end residues are part of each CDR3. A D gene is named only where the DNA matches it firmly. Clone size is stated in some rows and not others, as once, few, many or a class when expanded.

D gene,clone size,J gene,V gene,CDR3 DNA,CDR3 protein
-,once,TRBJ2-5,TRBV6-5,TGTGCCAGCAGTTTGTCTGGGACCCAGTACTTC,CASSLSGTQYF
-,few,TRBJ1-4,TRBV6-1,TGTGCCAGCAGTGAAACAGGGCGATATGAAAAACTGTTTTTT,CASSETGRYEKLFF
-,-,TRBJ2-5,TRBV7-2,TGTGCCAGCAGCTTAGTGGGGACTCAGCACGTTGGGGAGACCCAGTACTTC,CASSLVGTQHVGETQYF
TRBD2,few,TRBJ2-3,TRBV7-9,TGTGCCAGCAGCTTCTCTAGCGGGAGAAGAAATACGCAGTATTTT,CASSFSSGRRNTQYF
-,-,TRBJ1-4,TRBV7-8,TGTGCCAGCAGCTTAGATGTTGTCGGGGGGCTGGATGAAAAACTGTTTTTT,CASSLDVVGGLDEKLFF
-,-,TRBJ2-1,TRBV20-1,TGCAGTGCTAGTCTGGGGCGGGGTTGGGTAGCGCAGTTCTTC,CSASLGRGWVAQFF
-,once,TRBJ1-1,TRBV24-1,TGTGCCACCAGTGATGACCGACGGACTGAAGCTTTCTTT,CATSDDRRTEAFF
-,-,TRBJ2-7,TRBV6-5,TGTGCCAGCACAGGGGAATCCTACGAGCAGTACTTC,CASTGESYEQYF
-,-,TRBJ1-2,TRBV2,TGTGCCAGCAGCGAATCGGAGGGCCTACAAGTCTTC,CASSESEGLQVF
-,-,TRBJ2-3,TRBV12-3/TRBV12-4,TGTGCCAGCAGTCCTGGCCCAGATACGCAGTATTTT,CASSPGPDTQYF
-,-,TRBJ2-5,TRBV24-1,TGTGCCACCAGTGTTACACCGGGACCACAATCCCAAGAGACCCAGTACTTC,CATSVTPGPQSQETQYF
-,few,TRBJ2-5,TRBV7-7,TGTGCCAGCAGCTTAAGCGGAAGCGAGACCCAGTACTTC,CASSLSGSETQYF
TRBD1,-,TRBJ2-7,TRBV5-8,TGTGCCAGCAGCTTGGGTGGGACAGGTTACGAGCAGTACTTC,CASSLGGTGYEQYF
TRBD2,-,TRBJ2-5,TRBV29-1,TGCAGCGTTGAAGGGGCGGGAGGGCGGGCGGAGACCCAGTACTTC,CSVEGAGGRAETQYF
-,-,TRBJ2-7,TRBV15,TGTGCCACCAGCAGAGATCTCCTCTACGAGCAGTACTTC,CATSRDLLYEQYF
-,-,TRBJ2-2,TRBV19,TGTGCCAGTAGTATTCAAGGCGGTACGAACACCGGGGAGCTGTTTTTT,CASSIQGGTNTGELFF